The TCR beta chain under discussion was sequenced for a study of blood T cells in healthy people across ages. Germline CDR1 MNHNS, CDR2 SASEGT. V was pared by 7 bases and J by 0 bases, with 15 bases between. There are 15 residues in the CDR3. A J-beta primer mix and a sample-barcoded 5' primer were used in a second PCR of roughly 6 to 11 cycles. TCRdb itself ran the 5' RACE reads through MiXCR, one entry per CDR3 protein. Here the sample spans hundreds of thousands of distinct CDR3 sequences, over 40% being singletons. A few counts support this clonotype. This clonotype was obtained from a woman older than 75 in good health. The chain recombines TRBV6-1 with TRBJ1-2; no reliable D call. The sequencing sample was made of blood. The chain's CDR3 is CASTSAGGPNYGYTF. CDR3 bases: TGTGCCAGCACCTCGGCGGGAGGACCTAACTATGGCTACACCTTC.